A selection of T cell receptor beta chains follows, all from one sample in a study of human T cells and chemical hapten exposure. TCRdb ran MiXCR on the RACE reads and lists one entry per CDR3 protein. The sample contains about 84,000 distinct CDR3 sequences, roughly 10% of which appear only once. The starting material was whole blood, obtained in connection with sensitization to the hapten diphenylcyclopropenone (DPC). The source is a woman in her fifties or sixties with alopecia areata. Some clones in this sample may be carry-over from other donors' samples. Both conserved end residues are trimmed from each CDR3.

J | V | CDR3
TRBJ1-6 | TRBV20-1 | SARDLGPPNSPLH
TRBJ2-3 | TRBV24-1 | ATSDSEPFTDTQY
TRBJ2-4 | TRBV5-6 | ASSYGQSED
TRBJ1-5 | TRBV19 | ASIPGQLNQPQH
TRBJ1-2 | TRBV24-1 | ATSDPSGLRGYT
TRBJ2-3 | TRBV11-2 | ASSLVGGGSTRHTQY
TRBJ2-5 | TRBV29-1 | SVVPRWGTQY
TRBJ2-7 | TRBV12-3/TRBV12-4 | ASGRGATQY
TRBJ2-5 | TRBV19 | ASSTVAGQHGETQY
TRBJ2-7 | TRBV5-1 | ASSSERRSYEQY
TRBJ2-4 | TRBV5-6 | ASSLKREWVNIQY
TRBJ2-7 | TRBV5-1 | ASSSKRTGVHEQY
TRBJ1-2 | TRBV28 | ASSSGGVGYT
TRBJ2-7 | TRBV6-2/TRBV6-3 | ATTGQRREQY
TRBJ1-1 | TRBV21-1 | ASSKVARGKPEAF
TRBJ2-1 | TRBV19 | ASSMGGRSTYNEQF
TRBJ2-1 | TRBV21-1 | ASSRETRSEQF
TRBJ1-1 | TRBV7-3 | ASSLRDAGVTEAF
TRBJ2-4 | TRBV20-1 | SASGDRVSVKNIQY
TRBJ2-3 | TRBV2 | ASRGQGVGTDTQY
TRBJ1-1 | TRBV7-9 | ASSLAGGQTSGAF
TRBJ2-5 | TRBV6-6 | ATGSPKETQY
TRBJ2-7 | TRBV25-1 | ASSESGAASYEQY
TRBJ2-1 | TRBV11-3 | ASSLTRTSGRATHEQF
TRBJ2-1 | TRBV7-2 | ASSVSQAGGEQF
TRBJ2-3 | TRBV19 | ASSSRGSTDTQY
TRBJ2-2 | TRBV7-3 | ASSRGLGNTGELF
TRBJ2-5 | TRBV18 | ASSPGLAETQY
TRBJ2-1 | TRBV4-2 | ASSPEGTSGGEQF
TRBJ1-1 | TRBV5-6 | ASSMWELNTEAF
TRBJ2-5 | TRBV7-2 | ASSLVGETQY
TRBJ2-1 | TRBV6-2/TRBV6-3 | ASSAGISYNEQF
TRBJ2-5 | TRBV6-9 | ASSYGQGGQETQY
TRBJ1-2 | TRBV28 | ASSSSREYGYT
TRBJ2-7 | TRBV5-6 | ASSLGLAGSYEQY
TRBJ2-3 | TRBV5-5 | ASRRGRYGTDTQY
TRBJ2-1 | TRBV6-5 | ASSFTGTSGTNEQF
TRBJ1-1 | TRBV7-2 | ASSPGTGVTEAF
TRBJ2-1 | TRBV6-5 | ASSLQGASYNEQF
TRBJ1-3 | TRBV30 | AWTRLSGNTIY
TRBJ1-6 | TRBV20-1 | SAGRLGSYNSPLH
TRBJ1-6 | TRBV5-4 | ASSPRGIDNSPLH
TRBJ2-5 | TRBV12-3/TRBV12-4 | ASSAGTSGRQETQY
TRBJ2-3 | TRBV20-1 | SVGGETTDTQY
TRBJ1-1 | TRBV29-1 | SVTHTEAF
TRBJ2-7 | TRBV6-5 | ASSYGPGQGLYEQY
TRBJ2-2 | TRBV7-2 | AISRGGRNTGELF
TRBJ2-7 | TRBV20-1 | SARFPTSGRNEQY
TRBJ1-1 | TRBV28 | ASRFNAEAF
TRBJ2-7 | TRBV7-3 | ASGLGNEQY
TRBJ2-5 | TRBV29-1 | SVEGTGALGTQY
TRBJ2-7 | TRBV28 | ASSPPGQGAREQY
TRBJ1-5 | TRBV5-8 | ASSLGNQPQH
TRBJ1-6 | TRBV14 | ASSQVGGQYNSPLH
TRBJ2-3 | TRBV19 | ASRLAVGTDTQY
TRBJ2-1 | TRBV6-5 | ASSYGAYNEQF
TRBJ1-4 | TRBV10-3 | AISESKTALTNEKLF